The sequence of this TCR beta chain was determined in a study of pediatric ulcerative colitis. Repertoires were generated with immunoSEQ multiplex PCR, while TCRdb's copy carries only in-frame clones and drops some. This sample has roughly 6,100 clones; around nine tenths occur once, and the top ten carry about 2%. The CDR3 spans 15 residues. Germline trimming cut 4 bases from V and 1 base from J; bases unmatched to any gene: 7. Germline-derived CDR1 and CDR2 are SGHDN and FVKESK. The origin of this receptor is a girl aged 5-17 years who was a control in a study of pediatric ulcerative colitis. The V call is TRBV14, the J call TRBJ2-7; the match to TRBD1 covers 7 bases. The sequenced material came from blood. In DNA, the CDR3 is TGTGCCAGCAGCCCTCCGGGACAGTTATCCTACGAGCAGTACTTC. This translates into CASSPPGQLSYEQYF.